This TCR beta chain was retrieved from a study of STAT3 mutations in large granular lymphocyte leukemia. For this clone: Its antigen is not known.

Libraries were prepared by immunoSEQ multiplex PCR; TCRdb keeps only in-frame clonotypes and omits some of them. Among thousands of clones listed, more than 65% were seen once. V gave up 3 bases and J gave up 8 bases, with 14 bases separating them. The CDR3 consists of 13 residues. The germline gives CDR1 SGDLS, CDR2 YYNGEE. Study-wide results and limits: Treatment regimens differed across patients between samplings. Every T-LGLL patient had at least one immunodominant TCRbeta clonotype.

This chain connects TRBV9 to TRBJ1-1; TRBD1 is a possible D gene (5 bases). Material: PBMCs. The clonotype comes from a human donor with T large granular lymphocyte leukemia. Some clones in this sample may be carry-over from other donors' samples. CDR3 DNA sequence: TGTGCCAGCAGCGGGCTCGCCGCAGGGGAAGCTTTCTTT. It is translated as CASSGLAAGEAFF. The variable domain in full, with the rest retrieved from reference TRBV9 and TRBJ1-1, is DSGVTQTPKHLITATGQRVTLRCSPRSGDLSVYWYQQSLDQGLQFLIQYYNGEERAKGNILERFSAQQFPDLHSELNLSSLELGDSALYFCASSGLAAGEAFFGQGTRLTVV.